This T cell receptor (beta chain) was sequenced during a study of identical twins. The CDR3 contains 14 residues. The ends were cut back, 3 bases at V and 8 bases at J, with 18 bases in the middle. Per germline, CDR1 DFQATT and CDR2 SNEGSKA (reference sequence). It was template switching that added a universal primer site, and there were unique molecular identifiers on the cDNA. Using its own MiXCR run on the 5' RACE reads, TCRdb lists one record per CDR3 protein. The data contain some 500,000 distinct CDR3 sequences, around 20% of them singletons. These records were also assigned to another study, of T cells expressing NK-cell markers. That work states: Dominant NKG2C+ clonotypes in 5 or 6 donors made up about 1.0-7.5% of CD8+ T cells.

The sequence was obtained from a woman aged 18-29 years in good health. The material sequenced was CD4+ T cells sorted from blood. The chain is built from TRBV20-1 and TRBJ2-3; D unresolved. This CDR3 is CSASRALWPGTQYF. CDR3 bases: TGCAGTGCTAGCCGGGCCCTGTGGCCAGGTACGCAGTATTTT.